Following are 27 T cell receptor beta chains from one sample sequenced in a study of neoadjuvant anti-PD-1 for oral cavity cancer. Sequencing used immunoSEQ multiplex PCR; TCRdb keeps in-frame clones, though not all of them. Of more than 12,000 clones listed, roughly 67% are singletons. Sequences were derived from PBMCs, sampled before nivolumab (anti-PD-1) treatment. These receptors came from a person between 40 and 79 years old with oral cavity squamous cell carcinoma.

This sequence joins TRBV6-1 and TRBJ2-3, with 7 bases lining up with TRBD1. With V trimmed by 3 bases and J by 4 bases, 7 bases remained unmatched. The V gene's germline CDR1 is MNHNS and CDR2 SASEGT. The CDR3 sequence is 15 residues long. The CDR3 DNA follows: TGTGCCAGCAGTGACGACAGGGTAAGAGCAGATACGCAGTATTTT. Protein product: CASSDDRVRADTQYF.

The V call is TRBV5-1, the J call TRBJ2-4; TRBD2 matches 7 bases. The germline CDR1 and CDR2 sequences are SGHRS and YFSETQ. CDR3 length: 15 amino acids. V trimming: 0 bases; J trimming: 6 bases; junction bases outside the gene matches: 6. CDR3 nucleotides: TGCGCCAGCAGCTTGGTAGTGGCTAGCGGAAACATTCAGTACTTC. As protein: CASSLVVASGNIQYF.

The chain employs TRBV5-1 and TRBJ2-3, with 11 bases aligning to TRBD2. With 0 bases clipped from V and 2 bases from J, the junction kept 5 bases outside the gene matches. The CDR3 loop spans 17 amino acids. The germline CDR1 and CDR2 sequences are SGHRS and YFSETQ. CDR3 bases: TGCGCCAGCAGCTTGGCAATAGCGGGGGGGAACACAGATACGCAGTATTTT. Translating it yields CASSLAIAGGNTDTQYF.

This sequence joins TRBV2 and TRBJ1-1; D gene uncertain. The CDR3 contains 12 residues. V was clipped by 8 bases and J by 1 base, with 8 bases between them. Germline CDR1 is SNHLY and CDR2 is FYNNEI. CDR3 sequence: CASADTNTEAFF. CDR3 in DNA: TGTGCCAGCGCTGACACGAACACTGAAGCTTTCTTT.

This chain joins TRBV7-8 and TRBJ1-2; the match to TRBD1 covers 10 bases. CDR1 SGHVS and CDR2 FQNEAQ come from the germline V gene. The trim removed 1 base at V and 2 bases at J, leaving 1 base unmatched. This CDR3 region has 15 residues. The CDR3 coding sequence is TGTGCCAGCAGCTTAGGGGACAGGGGAAACTATGGCTACACCTTC. Residues: CASSLGDRGNYGYTF.

V usage is TRBV10-3 and J usage is TRBJ2-5; D may be TRBD1 (6 bases). This CDR3 contains 12 residues. V lost 10 bases and J 4 bases, leaving 13 bases between the germline ends. In germline, CDR1 is ENHRY, CDR2 SYGVKD. CDR3 sequence reads: CASSQGRETQYF. The CDR3 DNA follows: TGTGCCAGCTCTCAGGGGCGAGAGACCCAGTACTTC.

A few counts support this clone. The chain couples TRBV4-1 to TRBJ2-1; D gene unclear. The germline V gene has CDR1 MGHRA and CDR2 YSYEKL. V was trimmed by 4 bases and J by 5 bases, leaving 12 bases between them. The CDR3 loop spans 14 amino acids. The CDR3 here is CASSREWPHNEQFF. The CDR3 DNA reads as TGCGCCAGCAGCCGAGAGTGGCCCCACAATGAGCAGTTCTTC.

The chain is built from TRBV27 and TRBJ2-1; 7 nucleotides align to TRBD1. This CDR3 spans 15 amino acids. Losses at the gene ends were 5 bases for V and 4 bases for J; bases not matched to a gene: 8. Germline-derived CDR1 and CDR2 are MNHEY and SMNVEV (reference sequence). CDR3 DNA: TGTGCCAGCAGTCCCCTCCCAGGGGGTTACAATGAGCAGTTCTTC. Translation: CASSPLPGGYNEQFF.

V gene TRBV5-1 combines with J gene TRBJ2-7, with D possibly called TRBD1 or TRBD2 (6 bases each). V lost 0 bases and J 2 bases, leaving 18 bases between the germline ends. Germline loops: CDR1 SGHRS, CDR2 YFSETQ. This CDR3 region has 17 residues. CDR3 DNA: TGCGCCAGCAGCTTGGCTCCGGGGGCGGGGCGTACCTACGAGCAGTACTTC. Its translation: CASSLAPGAGRTYEQYF.

The sample holds one count of this clone. The chain is built from TRBV7-9 and TRBJ2-1; TRBD1 aligns across 10 bases. V lost 5 bases to trimming and J lost 4 bases; unmatched junction nucleotides: 5. Germline CDR1 reads SEHNR; CDR2 reads FQNEAQ (reference sequence). The CDR3 consists of 15 residues. As DNA, the CDR3 is TGTGCCAGCAGCAGTTCGGGACAGGGGTACAATGAGCAGTTCTTC. It yields the protein CASSSSGQGYNEQFF.

The chain combines TRBV9 with TRBJ2-3; a possible D gene is TRBD1 (6 bases). V was pared by 0 bases and J by 5 bases, with 7 bases between. The CDR3 spans 13 residues. Germline CDR1 is SGDLS and CDR2 is YYNGEE. The CDR3 loop reads CASSVEGVDTQYF. Written as DNA, the CDR3 is TGTGCCAGCAGCGTAGAGGGGGTAGATACGCAGTATTTT.

The chain carries TRBV4-1 and TRBJ2-1; D is unclear. CDR1 and CDR2 (germline): MGHRA, YSYEKL. V dropped 10 bases and J dropped 6 bases, with 7 bases sitting between them. The CDR3 has 10 residues. The CDR3 DNA sequence: TGCGCCACCGACTCCAATGAGCAGTTCTTC. As protein: CATDSNEQFF.

This chain links TRBV19 with TRBJ1-6, with D possibly being TRBD1 (6 bases). V shed 5 bases and J shed 7 bases, with 12 bases lying between them. CDR1 is LNHDA, CDR2 SQIVND, per germline (reference sequence). The CDR3 is made up of 14 amino acids. CDR3 loop: CASSVQGSNSPLHF. The CDR3 DNA follows: TGTGCCAGTAGTGTACAGGGATCGAATTCACCCCTCCACTTT.

The chain carries TRBV6-5 and TRBJ1-4, with D tentatively TRBD1 (5 bases). Germline assignment: CDR1 MNHEY and CDR2 SVGAGI. The V end was cut by 5 bases, the J end by 4 bases, with 8 bases between. CDR3 length: 13 residues. Here the CDR3 reads CASSRDYNEKLFF. The CDR3 region has the DNA TGTGCCAGCAGTCGGGACTATAATGAAAAACTGTTTTTT.

The J gene is TRBJ1-5, the V gene TRBV6-1, with D unresolved. The CDR3 covers 13 residues. Per the germline V gene, CDR1 is MNHNS and CDR2 is SASEGT. The V end was cut by 11 bases, the J end by 0 bases, with 11 bases between. DNA for the CDR3: TGTGCCGGAGCCGTTTATAGCAATCAGCCCCAGCATTTT. Its translation: CAGAVYSNQPQHF.

This chain uses TRBV27 with TRBJ1-2, with 8 positions matching TRBD1. The germline gives CDR1 MNHEY, CDR2 SMNVEV (reference sequence). Unmatched junction bases numbered 12, after V lost 2 bases and J lost 1 base. This CDR3 region has 18 residues. The chain's CDR3 is CASSLDRGIYSLNYGYTF. Here the CDR3 DNA reads TGTGCCAGCAGTTTAGACAGGGGTATCTACTCCCTTAACTATGGCTACACCTTC.

The chain combines TRBV10-1 with TRBJ2-7; D gene ambiguous. Trimming pared 4 bases from V and 5 bases from J, leaving 15 bases between. Germline CDR1 is WNHNN and CDR2 is SYGVQD (reference sequence). CDR3 size: 14 residues. The CDR3 bases are TGCGCCAGCAGTGTCGCCGCAAATTCCCACGAGCAGTACTTC. Translated: CASSVAANSHEQYF.

This clone was observed a few times. J is TRBJ2-3 and V is TRBV7-3; D not resolved. Germline-derived CDR1 and CDR2 are SGHTA and FQGTGA. V was cut by 5 bases and J by 1 base, with 13 bases left in between. The CDR3 is 15 amino acids. Here the CDR3 DNA reads TGTGCCAGCAGCCCCGAAGGCCGGCGCACAGATACGCAGTATTTT. Its translation: CASSPEGRRTDTQYF.

The table lists this clone with a count of one. The V gene is TRBV19, the J gene TRBJ1-5, with D possibly TRBD1 on 5 matching bases. The germline V gene encodes CDR1 LNHDA and CDR2 SQIVND (reference sequence). V was clipped by 3 bases and J by 1 base, with 25 bases between them. The CDR3 runs 20 residues. CDR3 sequence: CASSIHFPGPANPSNQPQHF. In nucleotides, the CDR3 is TGTGCCAGTAGTATCCACTTTCCGGGACCCGCTAACCCAAGCAATCAGCCCCAGCATTTT.

This clone appeared a few times. The chain has TRBV7-9 and TRBJ1-4; D is perhaps TRBD1 (5 bases). CDR1 is SEHNR, CDR2 FQNEAQ, per germline (reference sequence). This CDR3 comprises 14 residues. V lost 6 bases to trimming and J lost 6 bases, with 14 bases between them. This CDR3 reads CASSRRQRDEKLFF. DNA for the CDR3: TGTGCCAGCAGTCGCCGACAGAGGGATGAAAAACTGTTTTTT.

This clone occurred a few times. The V call is TRBV11-1, the J call TRBJ2-3; D could derive from TRBD1 or TRBD2 (5 bases each). Germline CDR1 is SGHAT and CDR2 is FQDESV (reference sequence). V was clipped by 2 bases and J by 11 bases, with 23 bases between them. The CDR3 is made up of 16 amino acids. CDR3 residues: CASSLQGSAPKRVQYF. The CDR3 nucleotides read TGTGCCAGCAGCTTACAGGGTAGCGCGCCGAAGAGAGTGCAGTATTTT.

The chain recombines TRBV6-5 with TRBJ1-6; no definite D call. The CDR3 loop spans 14 amino acids. The V and J ends lost 4 bases and 7 bases respectively, with 11 bases between them. From germline, CDR1 is MNHEY and CDR2 SVGAGI. CDR3 in DNA: TGTGCCAGCAGTTCGCAAAGGTTGAATTCACCCCTCCACTTT. Protein sequence: CASSSQRLNSPLHF.

The rearrangement links TRBV29-1 to TRBJ1-5; 8 bases line up with TRBD1. The germline V gene has CDR1 SQVTM and CDR2 ANQGSEA. The CDR3 is 15 residues long. V gave up 4 bases and J gave up 9 bases; unmatched junction bases: 14. CDR3 sequence reads: CSVVSGQGPLWPQHF. In DNA form, the CDR3 reads TGCAGCGTTGTTAGTGGACAGGGCCCTTTGTGGCCCCAGCATTTT.

The chain employs TRBV27 and TRBJ2-1, with D possibly TRBD2 on 5 matching bases. The length of the CDR3 is 13 residues. From germline, CDR1 is MNHEY and CDR2 SMNVEV (reference sequence). V dropped 5 bases and J dropped 7 bases, with 12 bases sitting between them. The DNA of the CDR3 is TGTGCCAGCAGTCCCCAGACGGGGAATGAGCAGTTCTTC. The encoded protein is CASSPQTGNEQFF.

The rearrangement links TRBV4-2 to TRBJ2-5; TRBD1 agrees at 8 bases. The J call may not be correct, given that the DNA end is closer to TRBJ2-7. This CDR3 contains 17 residues. Germline CDR1 is LGHNA and CDR2 is YNFKEQ. The chain's CDR3 is CASSQAGTGAPFGEQYF. CDR3 DNA sequence: TGTGCCAGCAGCCAAGCCGGGACAGGAGCTCCCTTTGGCGAGCAGTACTTC.

The chain recombines TRBV13 with TRBJ2-7; the D gene could be TRBD1 or TRBD2 (6 bases each). V shed 2 bases and J shed 4 bases, with 15 bases lying between them. The germline gives CDR1 PRHDT, CDR2 FYEKMQ (reference sequence). The CDR3 runs 15 residues. CDR3 in amino acids: CASSLKGGLIYEQYF. For the CDR3, the DNA is TGTGCCAGCAGCTTAAAAGGGGGGCTAATTTACGAGCAGTACTTC.

CDR3 sequence (DNA): TGCGCCAGCAGCGCCACAGTCACCTCCTACAATGAGCAGTTCTTC. As protein: CASSATVTSYNEQFF. The V and J genes are TRBV5-1 and TRBJ2-1, with D unresolved. The CDR3 loop spans 15 amino acids. CDR1 is SGHRS, CDR2 YFSETQ, per germline. Trimming pared 4 bases from V and 0 bases from J, leaving 11 bases between.